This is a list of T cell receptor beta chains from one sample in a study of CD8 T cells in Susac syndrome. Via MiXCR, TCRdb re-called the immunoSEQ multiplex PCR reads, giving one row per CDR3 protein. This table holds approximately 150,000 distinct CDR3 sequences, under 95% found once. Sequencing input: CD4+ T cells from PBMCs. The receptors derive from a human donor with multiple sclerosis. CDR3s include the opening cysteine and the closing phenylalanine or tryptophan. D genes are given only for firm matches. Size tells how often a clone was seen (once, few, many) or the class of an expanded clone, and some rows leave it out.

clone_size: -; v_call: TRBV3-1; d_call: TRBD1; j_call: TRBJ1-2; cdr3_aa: CASSRQTGINYGYTF; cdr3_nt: TGTGCCAGCAGCCGACAGACAGGGATTAACTATGGCTACACCTTC
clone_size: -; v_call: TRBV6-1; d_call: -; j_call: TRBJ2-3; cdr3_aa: CASRTEEGIRSTDTQYF; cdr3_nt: TGTGCCAGCAGGACCGAGGAGGGGATACGTAGCACAGATACGCAGTATTTT
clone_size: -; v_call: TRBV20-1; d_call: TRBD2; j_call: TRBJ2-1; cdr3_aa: CSANLAGGGNEQFF; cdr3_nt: TGCAGTGCGAATCTAGCGGGAGGTGGAAATGAGCAGTTCTTC
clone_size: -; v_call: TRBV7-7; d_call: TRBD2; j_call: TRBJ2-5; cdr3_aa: CASSSHLAGEGETQYF; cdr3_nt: TGTGCTAGCAGCTCCCACCTAGCGGGTGAAGGGGAGACCCAGTACTTC
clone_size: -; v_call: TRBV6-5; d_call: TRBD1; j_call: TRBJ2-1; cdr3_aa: CASSSRTGITDEQFF; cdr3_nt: TGTGCCAGCAGTTCCCGGACAGGAATTACGGATGAGCAGTTCTTC
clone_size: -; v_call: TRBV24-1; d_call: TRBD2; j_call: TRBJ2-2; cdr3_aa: CATSDSPAGGAGELFF; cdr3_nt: TGTGCCACCAGTGATTCCCCAGCGGGAGGAGCCGGGGAGCTGTTTTTT
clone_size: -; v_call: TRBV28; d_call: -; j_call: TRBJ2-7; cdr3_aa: CASSLYNGDGVSSYEQYF; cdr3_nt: TGTGCCAGCAGTTTATACAACGGGGACGGTGTGAGCTCCTACGAGCAGTACTTC
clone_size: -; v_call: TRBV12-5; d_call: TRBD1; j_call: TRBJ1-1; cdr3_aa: CASGPSHGTGYFMNTEAFF; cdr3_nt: TGTGCTAGTGGTCCCTCCCACGGGACAGGGTATTTCATGAACACTGAAGCTTTCTTT
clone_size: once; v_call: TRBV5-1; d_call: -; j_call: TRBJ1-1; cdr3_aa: CASSPTSRETEAFF; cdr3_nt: TGCGCCAGCAGCCCTACCTCCAGGGAAACTGAAGCTTTCTTT
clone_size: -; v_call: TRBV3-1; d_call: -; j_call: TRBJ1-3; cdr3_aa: CASSHHKPGNTIYF; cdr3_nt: TGTGCCAGCAGCCACCATAAGCCTGGAAACACCATATATTTT
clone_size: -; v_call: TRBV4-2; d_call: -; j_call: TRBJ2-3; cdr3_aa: CASSQEERGTDTQYF; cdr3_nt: TGTGCCAGCAGCCAAGAGGAGCGGGGCACAGATACGCAGTATTTT
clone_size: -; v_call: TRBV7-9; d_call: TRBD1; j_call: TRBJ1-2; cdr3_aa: CASSRDRADGYTF; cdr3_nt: TGTGCCAGCAGTCGGGACAGGGCCGATGGCTACACCTTC
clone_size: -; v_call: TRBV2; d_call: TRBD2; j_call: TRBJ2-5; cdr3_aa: CASSGLASRQETQYF; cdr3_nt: TGTGCCTCCAGCGGACTAGCGAGCCGCCAAGAGACCCAGTACTTC
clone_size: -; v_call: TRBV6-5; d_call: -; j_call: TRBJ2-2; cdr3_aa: CASSPGTLTGELFF; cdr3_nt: TGTGCCAGCAGTCCCGGGACACTAACCGGGGAGCTGTTTTTT
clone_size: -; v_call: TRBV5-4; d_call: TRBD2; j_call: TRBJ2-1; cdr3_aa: CASSLMTSGMNEQFF; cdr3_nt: TGTGCCAGCAGCTTAATGACTAGCGGGATGAATGAGCAGTTCTTC
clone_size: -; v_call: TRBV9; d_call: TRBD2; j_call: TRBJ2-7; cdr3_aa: CASSPGGNEQYF; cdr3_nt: TGTGCCAGCAGCCCGGGGGGGAACGAGCAGTACTTC
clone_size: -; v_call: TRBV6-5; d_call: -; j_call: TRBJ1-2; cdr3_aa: CASSPPRQGRGGYTF; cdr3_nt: TGTGCCAGCAGTCCTCCCCGGCAGGGGAGAGGTGGCTACACCTTC
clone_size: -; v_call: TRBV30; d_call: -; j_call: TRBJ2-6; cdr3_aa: CARGRSGANVLTF; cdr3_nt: TGTGCCCGCGGCAGATCTGGGGCCAACGTCCTGACTTTC
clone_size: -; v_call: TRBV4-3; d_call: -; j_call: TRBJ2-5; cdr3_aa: CASSQEGSRAQETQYF; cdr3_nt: TGCGCCAGCAGCCAAGAAGGCTCGCGGGCCCAAGAGACCCAGTACTTC
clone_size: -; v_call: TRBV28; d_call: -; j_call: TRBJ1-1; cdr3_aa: CASSSMNTEAFF; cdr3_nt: TGTGCCAGCAGTTCAATGAACACTGAAGCTTTCTTT
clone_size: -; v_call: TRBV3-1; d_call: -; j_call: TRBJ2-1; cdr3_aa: CASSERSVSPYNEQFF; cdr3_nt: TGTGCCAGCAGCGAAAGGTCTGTGTCCCCTTACAATGAGCAGTTCTTC
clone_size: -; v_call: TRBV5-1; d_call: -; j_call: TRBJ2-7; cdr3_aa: CASSSRATSYEQYF; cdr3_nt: TGCGCCAGCAGCAGCAGGGCTACCTCCTACGAGCAGTACTTC
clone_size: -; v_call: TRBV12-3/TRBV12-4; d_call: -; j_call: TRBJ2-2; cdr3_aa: CASSFEGFFTGELFF; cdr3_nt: TGTGCCAGCAGTTTCGAGGGTTTTTTCACCGGGGAGCTGTTTTTT
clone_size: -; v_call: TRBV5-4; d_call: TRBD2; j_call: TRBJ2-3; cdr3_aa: CASSLGLDPTDTQYF; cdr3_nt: TGTGCCAGCAGCTTAGGACTAGACCCCACAGATACGCAGTATTTT
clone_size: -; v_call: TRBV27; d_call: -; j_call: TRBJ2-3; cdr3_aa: CASSFTLTDTQYF; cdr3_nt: TGTGCCAGCAGTTTTACTTTGACAGATACGCAGTATTTT
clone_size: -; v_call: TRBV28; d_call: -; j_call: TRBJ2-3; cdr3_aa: CASSWNRPNTDTQYF; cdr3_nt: TGTGCCAGCAGTTGGAACCGGCCTAACACAGATACGCAGTATTTT
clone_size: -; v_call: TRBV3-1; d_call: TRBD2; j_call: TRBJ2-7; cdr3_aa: CASSRANGGGYEQYF; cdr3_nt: TGTGCCAGCAGCCGGGCTAACGGGGGGGGCTACGAGCAGTACTTC
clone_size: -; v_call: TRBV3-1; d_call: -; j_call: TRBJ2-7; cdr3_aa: CASSQSGPYEQYF; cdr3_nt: TGTGCCAGCAGCCAATCGGGTCCCTACGAGCAGTACTTC
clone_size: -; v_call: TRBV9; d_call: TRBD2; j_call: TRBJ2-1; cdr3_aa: CASSVASGEGEQFF; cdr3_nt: TGTGCCAGCAGCGTAGCATCGGGGGAGGGGGAGCAGTTCTTC
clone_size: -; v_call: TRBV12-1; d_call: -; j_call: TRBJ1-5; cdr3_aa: CASSFKGQPQHF; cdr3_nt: TGTGCCAGCAGCTTTAAAGGCCAGCCCCAGCATTTT
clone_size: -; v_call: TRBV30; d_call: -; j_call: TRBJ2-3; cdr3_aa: CAWNYLGSTDTQYF; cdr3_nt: TGTGCCTGGAATTACCTAGGGTCCACAGATACGCAGTATTTT
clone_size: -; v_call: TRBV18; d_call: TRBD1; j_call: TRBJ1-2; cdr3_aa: CASSPQDRGDYGYTF; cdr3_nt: TGTGCCAGCTCACCACAGGACAGGGGGGACTATGGCTACACCTTC
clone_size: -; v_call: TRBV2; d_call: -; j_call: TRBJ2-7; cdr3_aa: CKPGDTITYEQYF; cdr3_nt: TGCAAGCCGGGGGACACCATAACCTACGAGCAGTACTTC
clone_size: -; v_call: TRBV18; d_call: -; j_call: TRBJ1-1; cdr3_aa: CASSPLDSTEAFF; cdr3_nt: TGTGCCAGCTCACCGCTGGACTCTACTGAAGCTTTCTTT
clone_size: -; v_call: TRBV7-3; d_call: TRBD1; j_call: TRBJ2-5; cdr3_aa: CASSTGGKETQYF; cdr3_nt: TGTGCCAGCAGTACAGGGGGTAAAGAGACCCAGTACTTC
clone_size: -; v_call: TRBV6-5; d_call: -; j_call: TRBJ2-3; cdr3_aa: CASGPGRNTDTQYF; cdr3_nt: TGTGCCAGCGGCCCGGGACGGAACACAGATACGCAGTATTTT
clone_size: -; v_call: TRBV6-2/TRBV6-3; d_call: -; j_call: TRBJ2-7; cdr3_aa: CASSYRVAGDEQYF; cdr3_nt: TGTGCCAGCAGTTACAGGGTCGCTGGGGACGAGCAGTACTTC
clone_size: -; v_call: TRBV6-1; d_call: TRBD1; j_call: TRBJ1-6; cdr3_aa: CASSDKTGGYNSPLHF; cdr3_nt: TGTGCCAGCAGTGATAAGACAGGGGGGTATAATTCACCCCTCCACTTT
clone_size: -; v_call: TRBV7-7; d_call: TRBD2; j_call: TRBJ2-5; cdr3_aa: CASSLALAETQYF; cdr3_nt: TGTGCTAGCAGCTTAGCACTAGCGGAGACCCAGTACTTC
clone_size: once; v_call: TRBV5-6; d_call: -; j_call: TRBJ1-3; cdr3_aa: CASSLDPAGQINTIYF; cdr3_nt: TGTGCCAGCAGCTTGGATCCGGCGGGACAAATAAACACCATATATTTT